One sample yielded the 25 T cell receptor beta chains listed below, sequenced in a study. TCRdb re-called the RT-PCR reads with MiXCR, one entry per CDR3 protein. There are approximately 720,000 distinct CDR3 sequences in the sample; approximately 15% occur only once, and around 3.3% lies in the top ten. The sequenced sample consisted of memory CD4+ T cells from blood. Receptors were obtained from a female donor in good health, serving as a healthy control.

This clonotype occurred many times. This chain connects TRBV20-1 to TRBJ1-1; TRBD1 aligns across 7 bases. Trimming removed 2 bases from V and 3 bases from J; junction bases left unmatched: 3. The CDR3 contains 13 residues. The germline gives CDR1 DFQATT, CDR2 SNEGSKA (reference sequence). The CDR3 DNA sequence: TGCAGTGCTAGACCAGGGGGGCACACTGAAGCTTTCTTT. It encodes CSARPGGHTEAFF.

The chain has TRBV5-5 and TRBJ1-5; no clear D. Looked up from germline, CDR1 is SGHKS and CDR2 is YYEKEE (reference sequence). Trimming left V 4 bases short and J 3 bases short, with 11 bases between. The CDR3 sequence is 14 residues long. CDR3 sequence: CASSTGRTNQPQHF. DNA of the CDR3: TGTGCCAGCAGCACCGGACGGACCAATCAGCCCCAGCATTTT.

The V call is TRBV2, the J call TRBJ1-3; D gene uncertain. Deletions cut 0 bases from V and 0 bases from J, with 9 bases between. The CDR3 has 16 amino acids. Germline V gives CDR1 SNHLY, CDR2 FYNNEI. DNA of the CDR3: TGTGCCAGCAGTGAAGCGGCGCGGAGCTCTGGAAACACCATATATTTT. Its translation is CASSEAARSSGNTIYF.

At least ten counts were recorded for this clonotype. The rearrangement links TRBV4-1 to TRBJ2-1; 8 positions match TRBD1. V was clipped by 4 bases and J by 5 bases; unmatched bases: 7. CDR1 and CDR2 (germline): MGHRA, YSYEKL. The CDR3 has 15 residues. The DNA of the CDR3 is TGCGCCAGCAGCCCTTGGACAGGGAAGGACAATGAGCAGTTCTTC. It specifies CASSPWTGKDNEQFF.

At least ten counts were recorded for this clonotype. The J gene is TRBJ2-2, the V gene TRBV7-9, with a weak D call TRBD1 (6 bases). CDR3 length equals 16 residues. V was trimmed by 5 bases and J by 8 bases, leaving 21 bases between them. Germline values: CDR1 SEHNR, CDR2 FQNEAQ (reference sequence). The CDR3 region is CASSLSTGHIVGELFF. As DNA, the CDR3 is TGTGCCAGCAGCCTGAGCACGGGACACATCGTTGGGGAGCTGTTTTTT.

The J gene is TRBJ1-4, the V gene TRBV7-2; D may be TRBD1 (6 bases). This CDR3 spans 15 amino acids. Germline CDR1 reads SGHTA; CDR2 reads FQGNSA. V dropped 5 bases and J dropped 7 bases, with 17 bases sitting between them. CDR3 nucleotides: TGTGCCAGCAGCCCTCTGGGGGGAGGGGGTGAAAAACTGTTTTTT. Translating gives CASSPLGGGGEKLFF.

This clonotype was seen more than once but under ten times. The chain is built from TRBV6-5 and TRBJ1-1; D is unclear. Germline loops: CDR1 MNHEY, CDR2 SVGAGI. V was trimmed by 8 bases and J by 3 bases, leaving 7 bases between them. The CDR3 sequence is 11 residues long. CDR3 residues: CASFTYTEAFF. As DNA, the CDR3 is TGTGCCAGCTTTACCTACACTGAAGCTTTCTTT.

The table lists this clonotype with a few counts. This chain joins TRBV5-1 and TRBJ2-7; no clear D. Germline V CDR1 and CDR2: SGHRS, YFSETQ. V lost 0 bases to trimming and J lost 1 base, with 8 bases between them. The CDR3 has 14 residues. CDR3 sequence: CASSLDVDSYEQYF. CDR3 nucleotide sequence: TGCGCCAGCAGCTTGGATGTGGATTCCTACGAGCAGTACTTC.

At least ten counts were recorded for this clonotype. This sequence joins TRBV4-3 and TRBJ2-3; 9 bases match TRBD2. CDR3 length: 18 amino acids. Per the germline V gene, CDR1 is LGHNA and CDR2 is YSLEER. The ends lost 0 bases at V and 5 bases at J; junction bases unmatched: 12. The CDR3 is CASSQDLLAGRRGDTQYF. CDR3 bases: TGCGCCAGCAGCCAAGACCTTCTAGCGGGGCGAAGGGGAGATACGCAGTATTTT.

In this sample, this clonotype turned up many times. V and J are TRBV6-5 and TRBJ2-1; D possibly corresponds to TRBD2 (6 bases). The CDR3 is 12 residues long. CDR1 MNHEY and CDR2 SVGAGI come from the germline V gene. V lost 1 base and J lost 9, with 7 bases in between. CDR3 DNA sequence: TGTGCCAGCAGTTACTGGAGGGGTGAGCAGTTCTTC. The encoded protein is CASSYWRGEQFF.

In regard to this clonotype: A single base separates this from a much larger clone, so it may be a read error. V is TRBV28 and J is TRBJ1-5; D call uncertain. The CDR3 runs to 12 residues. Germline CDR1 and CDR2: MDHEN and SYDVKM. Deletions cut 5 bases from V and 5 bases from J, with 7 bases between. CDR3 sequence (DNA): TGTGCCAGCAGTGACGCCTATCAGCCCCAGCATTTT. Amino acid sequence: CASSDAYQPQHF.

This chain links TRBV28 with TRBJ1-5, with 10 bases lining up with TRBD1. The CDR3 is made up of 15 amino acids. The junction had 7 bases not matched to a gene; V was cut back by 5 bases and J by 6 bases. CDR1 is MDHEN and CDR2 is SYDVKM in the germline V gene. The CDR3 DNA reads TGTGCCAGCAGTGGACCGGGACAGGGGATTCAGCCCCAGCATTTT. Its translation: CASSGPGQGIQPQHF. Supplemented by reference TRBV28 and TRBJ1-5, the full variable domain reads DVKVTQSSRYLVKRTGEKVFLECVQDMDHENMFWYRQDPGLGLRLIYFSYDVKMKEKGDIPEGYSVSREKKERFSLILESASTNQTSMYLCASSGPGQGIQPQHFGDGTRLSIL.

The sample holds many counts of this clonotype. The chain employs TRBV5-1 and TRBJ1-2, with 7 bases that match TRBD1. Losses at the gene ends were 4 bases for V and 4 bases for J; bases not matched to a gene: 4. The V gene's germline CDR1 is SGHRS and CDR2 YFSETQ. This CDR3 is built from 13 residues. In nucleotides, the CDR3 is TGCGCCAGCAGCAGGGGACAGTTCTATGGCTACACCTTC. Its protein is CASSRGQFYGYTF. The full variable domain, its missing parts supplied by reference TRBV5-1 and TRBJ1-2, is KAGVTQTPRYLIKTRGQQVTLSCSPISGHRSVSWYQQTPGQGLQFLFEYFSETQRNKGNFPGRFSGRQFSNSRSEMNVSTLELGDSALYLCASSRGQFYGYTFGSGTRLTVV.

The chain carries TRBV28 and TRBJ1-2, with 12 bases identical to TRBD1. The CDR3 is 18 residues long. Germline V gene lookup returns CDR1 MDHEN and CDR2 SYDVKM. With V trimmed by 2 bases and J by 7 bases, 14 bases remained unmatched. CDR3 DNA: TGTGCCAGCAGTTTACACTGGGTTACGGGACAGGGGGCGCGTGGCTACACCTTC. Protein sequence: CASSLHWVTGQGARGYTF.

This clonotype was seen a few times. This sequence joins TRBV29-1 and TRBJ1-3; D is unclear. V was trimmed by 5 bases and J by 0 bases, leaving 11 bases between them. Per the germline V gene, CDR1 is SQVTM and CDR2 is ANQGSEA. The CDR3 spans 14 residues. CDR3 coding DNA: TGCAGCGTTCTGGACGGGTCCTCTGGAAACACCATATATTTT. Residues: CSVLDGSSGNTIYF.

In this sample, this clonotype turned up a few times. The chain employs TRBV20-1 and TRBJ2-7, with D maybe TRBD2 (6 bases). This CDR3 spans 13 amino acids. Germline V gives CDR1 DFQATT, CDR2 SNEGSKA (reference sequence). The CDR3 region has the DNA TGCTTAAGAAATGACGGGGGAACCTACGAGCAGTACTTC. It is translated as CLRNDGGTYEQYF.

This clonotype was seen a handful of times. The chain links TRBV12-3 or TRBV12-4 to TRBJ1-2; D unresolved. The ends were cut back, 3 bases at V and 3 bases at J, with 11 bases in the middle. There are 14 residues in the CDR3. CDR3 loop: CASSLVWRDYGYTF. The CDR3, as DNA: TGTGCCAGCAGTTTGGTTTGGAGAGACTATGGCTACACCTTC.

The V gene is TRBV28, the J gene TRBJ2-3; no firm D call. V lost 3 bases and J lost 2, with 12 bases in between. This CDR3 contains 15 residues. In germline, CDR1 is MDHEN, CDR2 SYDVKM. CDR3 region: CASSLDGRFTDTQYF. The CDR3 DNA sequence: TGTGCCAGCAGTTTGGATGGGCGGTTCACAGATACGCAGTATTTT. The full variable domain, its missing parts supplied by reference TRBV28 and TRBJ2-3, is DVKVTQSSRYLVKRTGEKVFLECVQDMDHENMFWYRQDPGLGLRLIYFSYDVKMKEKGDIPEGYSVSREKKERFSLILESASTNQTSMYLCASSLDGRFTDTQYFGPGTRLTVL.

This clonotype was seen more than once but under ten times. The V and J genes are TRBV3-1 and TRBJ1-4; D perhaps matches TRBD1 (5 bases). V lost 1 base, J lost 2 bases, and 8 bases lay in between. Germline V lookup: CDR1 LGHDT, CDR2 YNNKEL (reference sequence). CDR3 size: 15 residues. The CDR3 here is CASSQAGVTNEKLFF. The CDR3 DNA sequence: TGTGCCAGCAGCCAAGCGGGGGTGACTAATGAAAAACTGTTTTTT.

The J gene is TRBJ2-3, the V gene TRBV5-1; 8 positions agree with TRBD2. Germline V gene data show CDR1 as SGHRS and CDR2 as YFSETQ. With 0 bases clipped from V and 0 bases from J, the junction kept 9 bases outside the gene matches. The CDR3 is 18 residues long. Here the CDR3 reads CASSLARSTSGSTDTQYF. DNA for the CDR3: TGCGCCAGCAGCTTGGCCCGGAGTACTAGCGGCAGCACAGATACGCAGTATTTT.

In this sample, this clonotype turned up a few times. CDR3 DNA sequence: TGCGCCAGCAGCGAAGGCCTAAGGGACAGCGACATTTATGGCTACACCTTC. This gives the protein CASSEGLRDSDIYGYTF. The rearrangement joins TRBV5-1 to TRBJ1-2; TRBD1 aligns across 7 bases. The CDR3 covers 17 residues. Trimming cost V 4 bases and J 5 bases; bases outside gene matches: 17. Germline assignment: CDR1 SGHRS and CDR2 YFSETQ.

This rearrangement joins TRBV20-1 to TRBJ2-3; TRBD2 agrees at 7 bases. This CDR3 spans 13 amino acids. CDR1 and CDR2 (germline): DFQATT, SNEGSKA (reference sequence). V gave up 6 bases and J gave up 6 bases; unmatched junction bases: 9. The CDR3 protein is CSAIWGGSDTQYF. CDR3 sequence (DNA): TGCAGTGCGATATGGGGCGGGAGTGATACGCAGTATTTT.

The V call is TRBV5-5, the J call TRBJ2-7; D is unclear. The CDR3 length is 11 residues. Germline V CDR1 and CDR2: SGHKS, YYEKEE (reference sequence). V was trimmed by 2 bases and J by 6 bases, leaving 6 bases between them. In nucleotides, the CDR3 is TGTGCCAGCAGCTTCGCCGCCGAGCAGTACTTC. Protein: CASSFAAEQYF.

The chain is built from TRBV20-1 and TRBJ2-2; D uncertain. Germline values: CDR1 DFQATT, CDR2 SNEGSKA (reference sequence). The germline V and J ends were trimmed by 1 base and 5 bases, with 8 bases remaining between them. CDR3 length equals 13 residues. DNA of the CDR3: TGCAGTGCTAGAGTTACTACTACCGGGGAGCTGTTTTTT. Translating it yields CSARVTTTGELFF.

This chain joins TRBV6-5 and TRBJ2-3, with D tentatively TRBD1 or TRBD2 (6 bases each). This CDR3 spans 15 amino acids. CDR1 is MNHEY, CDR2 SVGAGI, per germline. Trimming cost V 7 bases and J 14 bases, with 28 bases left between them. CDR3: CASIGGLVRDTQWYF. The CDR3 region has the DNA TGTGCCAGCATTGGGGGGCTCGTCAGGGATACGCAGTGGTATTTT.